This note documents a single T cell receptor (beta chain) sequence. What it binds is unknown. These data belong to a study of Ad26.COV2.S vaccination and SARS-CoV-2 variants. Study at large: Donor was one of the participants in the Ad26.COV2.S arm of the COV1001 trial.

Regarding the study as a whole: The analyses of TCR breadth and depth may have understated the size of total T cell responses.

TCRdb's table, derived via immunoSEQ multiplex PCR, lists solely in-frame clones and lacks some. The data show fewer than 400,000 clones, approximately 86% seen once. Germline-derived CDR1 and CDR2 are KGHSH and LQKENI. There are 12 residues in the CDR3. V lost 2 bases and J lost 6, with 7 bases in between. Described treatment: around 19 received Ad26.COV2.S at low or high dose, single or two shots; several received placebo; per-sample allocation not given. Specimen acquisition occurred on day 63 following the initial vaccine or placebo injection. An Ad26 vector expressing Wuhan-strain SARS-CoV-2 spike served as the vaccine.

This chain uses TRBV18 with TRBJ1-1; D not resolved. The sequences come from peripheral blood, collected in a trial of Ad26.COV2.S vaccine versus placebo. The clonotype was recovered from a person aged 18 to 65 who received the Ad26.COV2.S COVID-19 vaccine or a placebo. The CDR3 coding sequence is TGTGCCAGCTCACCAGGGAAAGCTGAAGCTTTCTTT. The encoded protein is CASSPGKAEAFF.